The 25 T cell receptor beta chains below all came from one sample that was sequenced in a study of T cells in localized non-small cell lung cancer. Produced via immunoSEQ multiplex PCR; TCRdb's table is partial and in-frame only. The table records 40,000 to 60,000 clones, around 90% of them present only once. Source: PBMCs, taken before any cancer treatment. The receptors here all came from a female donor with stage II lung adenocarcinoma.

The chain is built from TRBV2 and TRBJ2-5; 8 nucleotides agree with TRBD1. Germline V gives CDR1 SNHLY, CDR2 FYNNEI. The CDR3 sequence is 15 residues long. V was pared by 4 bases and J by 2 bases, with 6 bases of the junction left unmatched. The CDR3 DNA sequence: TGTGCCAGCAGTGTAGAACAGGGGGGACAAGAGACCCAGTACTTC. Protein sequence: CASSVEQGGQETQYF.

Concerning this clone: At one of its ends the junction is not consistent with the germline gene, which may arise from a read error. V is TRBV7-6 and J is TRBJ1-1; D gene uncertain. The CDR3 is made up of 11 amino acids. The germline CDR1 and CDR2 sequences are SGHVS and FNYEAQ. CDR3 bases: TGTGCCACCAGCTTAGGACCCGAAGCTTTCTTT. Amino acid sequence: CATSLGPEAFF.

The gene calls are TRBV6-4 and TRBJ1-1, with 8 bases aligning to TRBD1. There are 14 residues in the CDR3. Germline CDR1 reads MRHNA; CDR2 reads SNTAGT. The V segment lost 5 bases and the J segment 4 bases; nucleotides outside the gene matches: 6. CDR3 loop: CASSPGQDATEAFF. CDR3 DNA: TGTGCCAGCAGTCCGGGACAGGACGCCACTGAAGCTTTCTTT.

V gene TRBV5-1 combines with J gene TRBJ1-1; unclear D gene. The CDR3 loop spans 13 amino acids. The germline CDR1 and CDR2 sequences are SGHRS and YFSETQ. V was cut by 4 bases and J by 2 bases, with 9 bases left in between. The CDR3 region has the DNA TGCGCCAGCAGCCCGGAGGGAAACACTGAAGCTTTCTTT. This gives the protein CASSPEGNTEAFF.

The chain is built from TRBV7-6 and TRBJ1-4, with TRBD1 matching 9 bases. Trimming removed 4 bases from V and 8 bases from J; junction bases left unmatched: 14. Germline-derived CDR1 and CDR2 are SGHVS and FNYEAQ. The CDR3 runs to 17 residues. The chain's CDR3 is CASSSPGTGPRGEKLFF. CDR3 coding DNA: TGTGCCAGCAGCTCACCCGGGACAGGGCCAAGAGGCGAAAAACTGTTTTTT.

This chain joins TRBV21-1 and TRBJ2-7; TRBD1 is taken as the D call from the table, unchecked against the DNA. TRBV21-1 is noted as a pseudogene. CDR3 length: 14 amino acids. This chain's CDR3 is CASSPQGSGPGQYF. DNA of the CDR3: TGTGCCAGCAGCCCACAGGGCTCCGGCCCGGGGCAGTACTTC.

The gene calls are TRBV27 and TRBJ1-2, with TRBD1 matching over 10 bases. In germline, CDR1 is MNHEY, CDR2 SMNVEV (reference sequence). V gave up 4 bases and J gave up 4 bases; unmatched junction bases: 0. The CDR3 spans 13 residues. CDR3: CASSWDRGYGYTF. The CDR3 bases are TGTGCCAGCAGTTGGGACAGGGGCTATGGCTACACCTTC.

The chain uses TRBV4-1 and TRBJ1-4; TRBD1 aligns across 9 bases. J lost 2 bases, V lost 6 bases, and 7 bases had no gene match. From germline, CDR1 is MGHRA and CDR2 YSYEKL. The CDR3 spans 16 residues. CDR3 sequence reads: CASSLIQGATNEKLFF. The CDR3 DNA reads TGCGCCAGCAGTCTTATACAGGGGGCGACTAATGAAAAACTGTTTTTT.

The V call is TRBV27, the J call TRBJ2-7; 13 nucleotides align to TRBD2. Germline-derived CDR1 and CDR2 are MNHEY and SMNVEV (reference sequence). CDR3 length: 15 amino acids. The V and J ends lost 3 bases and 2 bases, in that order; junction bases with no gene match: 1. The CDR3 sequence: CASSFTSGGAYEQYF. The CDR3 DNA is TGTGCCAGCAGTTTTACTAGCGGGGGGGCCTACGAGCAGTACTTC.

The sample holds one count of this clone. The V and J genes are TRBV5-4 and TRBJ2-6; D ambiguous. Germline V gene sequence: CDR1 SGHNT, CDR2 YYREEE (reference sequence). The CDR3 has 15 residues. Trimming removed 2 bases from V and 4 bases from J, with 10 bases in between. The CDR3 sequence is CASSLGRSGANVLTF. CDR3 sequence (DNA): TGTGCCAGCAGCTTAGGACGAAGCGGGGCCAACGTCCTGACTTTC.

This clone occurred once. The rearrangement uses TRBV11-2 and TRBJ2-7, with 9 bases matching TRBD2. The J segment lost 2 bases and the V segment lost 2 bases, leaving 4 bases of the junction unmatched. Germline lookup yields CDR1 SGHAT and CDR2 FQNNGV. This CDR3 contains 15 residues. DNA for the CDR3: TGTGCCAGCAGCTTACGTCTAGCGGGGACCTACGAGCAGTACTTC. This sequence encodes CASSLRLAGTYEQYF.

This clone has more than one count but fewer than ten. DNA for the CDR3: TGTGCCAGCAGTGACCCCGGGACCCGCAATGAGCAGTTCTTC. Its translation is CASSDPGTRNEQFF. The J gene is TRBJ2-1, the V gene TRBV6-4; D is perhaps TRBD1 or TRBD2 (5 bases each). Germline lookup yields CDR1 MRHNA and CDR2 SNTAGT. Trimming pared 2 bases from V and 6 bases from J, leaving 11 bases between. The CDR3 has 14 residues.

In DNA form, the CDR3 reads TGTGCCAGCAGTTCCCCGGGGAGGGGGAATGAAAAACTGTTTTTT. Translating it yields CASSSPGRGNEKLFF. This rearrangement joins TRBV27 to TRBJ1-4; maybe TRBD1 (6 bases). CDR1 and CDR2 (germline): MNHEY, SMNVEV (reference sequence). The CDR3 covers 15 residues. Trimming pared 4 bases from V and 5 bases from J, leaving 14 bases between.

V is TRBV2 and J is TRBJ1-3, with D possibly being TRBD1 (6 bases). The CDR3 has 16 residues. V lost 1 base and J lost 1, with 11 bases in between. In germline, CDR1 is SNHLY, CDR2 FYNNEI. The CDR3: CASSEETGRSGNTIYF. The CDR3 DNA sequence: TGTGCCAGCAGTGAAGAAACAGGGCGTTCTGGAAACACCATATATTTT. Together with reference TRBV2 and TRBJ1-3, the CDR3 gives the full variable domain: EPEVTQTPSHQVTQMGQEVILRCVPISNHLYFYWYRQILGQKVEFLVSFYNNEISEKSEIFDDQFSVERPDGSNFTLKIRSTKLEDSAMYFCASSEETGRSGNTIYFGEGSWLTVV.

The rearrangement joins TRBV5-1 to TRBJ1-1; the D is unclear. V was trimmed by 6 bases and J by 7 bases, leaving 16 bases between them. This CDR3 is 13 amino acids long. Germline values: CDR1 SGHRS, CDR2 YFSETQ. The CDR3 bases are TGCGCCAGCAAGCAGCGGGCCACAAGTGAAGCTTTCTTT. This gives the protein CASKQRATSEAFF.

The CDR3 loop is CASSVPGVGFSGNTIYF. The DNA for the CDR3 is TGTGCCAGCAGTGTCCCGGGGGTCGGGTTCTCTGGAAACACCATATATTTT. The rearrangement joins TRBV28 to TRBJ1-3, with TRBD1 as a possible D gene (5 bases). The CDR3 is 17 amino acids. The V end lost 5 bases, the J end lost 0 bases, and 17 bases lay between the germline ends. Germline CDR1 MDHEN, CDR2 SYDVKM.

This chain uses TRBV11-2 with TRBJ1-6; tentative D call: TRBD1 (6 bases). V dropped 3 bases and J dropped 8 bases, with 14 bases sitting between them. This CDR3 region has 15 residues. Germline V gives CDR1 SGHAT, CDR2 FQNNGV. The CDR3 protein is CASSFISGEYSPLHF. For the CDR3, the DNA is TGTGCCAGCAGCTTCATCTCAGGGGAATATTCACCCCTCCACTTT.

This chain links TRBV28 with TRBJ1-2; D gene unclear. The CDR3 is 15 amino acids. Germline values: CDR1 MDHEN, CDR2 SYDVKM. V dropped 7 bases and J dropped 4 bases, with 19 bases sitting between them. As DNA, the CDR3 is TGTGCCAGCACTCTCCCGGAAGGGTCGACCTATGGCTACACCTTC. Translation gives CASTLPEGSTYGYTF.

CDR3 sequence reads: CASSIVGASTNEKLFF. The CDR3 bases are TGCGCCAGCAGCATTGTGGGGGCCTCAACTAATGAAAAACTGTTTTTT. The rearrangement links TRBV5-1 to TRBJ1-4; a weak D match, TRBD1 (6 bases). Trimming shortened V by 4 bases and J by 0 bases, and 13 bases separated the two germline ends. CDR3 length equals 16 residues. Germline CDR1 reads SGHRS; CDR2 reads YFSETQ.

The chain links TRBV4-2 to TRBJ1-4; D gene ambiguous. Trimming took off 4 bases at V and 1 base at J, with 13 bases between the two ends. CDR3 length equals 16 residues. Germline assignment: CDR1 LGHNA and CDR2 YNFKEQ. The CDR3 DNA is TGTGCCAGCAGCCCGAGCACAGCGCAAACTAATGAAAAACTGTTTTTT. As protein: CASSPSTAQTNEKLFF.

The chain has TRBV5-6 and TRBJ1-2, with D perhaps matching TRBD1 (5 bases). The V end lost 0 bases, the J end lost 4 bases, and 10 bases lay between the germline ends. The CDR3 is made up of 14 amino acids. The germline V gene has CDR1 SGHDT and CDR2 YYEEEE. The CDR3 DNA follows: TGTGCCAGCAGCTTGGGGGGCGAAAGCTATGGCTACACCTTC. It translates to CASSLGGESYGYTF.

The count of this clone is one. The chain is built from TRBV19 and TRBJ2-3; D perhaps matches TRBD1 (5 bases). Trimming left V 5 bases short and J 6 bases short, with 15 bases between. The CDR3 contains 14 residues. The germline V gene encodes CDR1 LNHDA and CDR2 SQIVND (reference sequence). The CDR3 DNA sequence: TGTGCCAGTAGTCAACTCGACAGCCGGGATACGCAGTATTTT. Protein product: CASSQLDSRDTQYF.

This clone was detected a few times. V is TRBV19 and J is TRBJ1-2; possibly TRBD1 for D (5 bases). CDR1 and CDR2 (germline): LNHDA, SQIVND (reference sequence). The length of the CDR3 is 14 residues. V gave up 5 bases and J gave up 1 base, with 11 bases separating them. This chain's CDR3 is CASSPGLGNYGYTF. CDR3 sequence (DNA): TGTGCCAGTAGTCCAGGGTTGGGTAACTATGGCTACACCTTC. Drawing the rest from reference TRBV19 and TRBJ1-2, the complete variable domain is DGGITQSPKYLFRKEGQNVTLSCEQNLNHDAMYWYRQDPGQGLRLIYYSQIVNDFQKGDIAEGYSVSREKKESFPLTVTSAQKNPTAFYLCASSPGLGNYGYTFGSGTRLTVV.

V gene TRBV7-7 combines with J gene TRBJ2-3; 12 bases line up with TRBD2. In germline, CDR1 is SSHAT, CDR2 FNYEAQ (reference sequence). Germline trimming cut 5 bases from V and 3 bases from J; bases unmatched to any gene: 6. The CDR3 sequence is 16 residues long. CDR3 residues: CASSKLAGGPTDTQYF. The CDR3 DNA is TGTGCCAGCAGCAAGCTAGCGGGGGGGCCAACAGATACGCAGTATTTT.

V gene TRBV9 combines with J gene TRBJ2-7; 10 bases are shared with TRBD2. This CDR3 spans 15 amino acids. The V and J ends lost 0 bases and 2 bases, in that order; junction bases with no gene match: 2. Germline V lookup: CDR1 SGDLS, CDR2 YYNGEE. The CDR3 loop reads CASSVGTSGPYEQYF. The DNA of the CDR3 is TGTGCCAGCAGCGTAGGGACTAGCGGACCCTACGAGCAGTACTTC.